This T cell receptor (beta chain) is from a study of blood T cell repertoires in COVID-19. Study context: Whether acute or convalescent, the COVID-19 samples came from the United States, Italy and Spain. PBMCs, B-cell-depleted T cells, or T cells provided the cDNA or gDNA that made up the material.

The germline gives CDR1 ENHRY, CDR2 SYGVKD. The CDR3 is made up of 15 amino acids. With V trimmed by 2 bases and J by 2 bases, 3 bases remained unmatched. Original analysis: From reference gene primer amplification, estimates of nucleated cell counts were derived. This table comes from immunoSEQ multiplex PCR, and its TCRdb copy is limited to in-frame clones, with some not included. V and J calls plus clone size are reproduced from that table; the DNA served to infer D and trimming. Among over 120,000 clones listed, over 75% were seen once. This receptor was taken from a woman aged 50 to 60 with acute or convalescent COVID-19. The chain has TRBV10-3 and TRBJ1-5; 7 bases are a match to TRBD1. Sequenced material: peripheral blood. CDR3 residues: CAISEGDSGNQPQHF. The CDR3 DNA follows: TGTGCCATCAGTGAGGGGGACAGCGGCAATCAGCCCCAGCATTTT.